One T cell receptor beta chain is described in this entry. TCRdb's copy holds only in-frame clones and misses some; the assay was immunoSEQ multiplex PCR. The table records about 350,000 clones, roughly nine tenths of them present only once. The CDR3 is made up of 14 amino acids. Germline CDR1 is LGHDT and CDR2 is YNNKEL (reference sequence). V dropped 4 bases and J dropped 5 bases, with 15 bases sitting between them. The sample belongs to a study of blood T cell repertoires in COVID-19. Sequencing was carried out using peripheral blood. The sequence came from a woman aged 55-69 years with COVID-19, enrolled during active disease. The genes are TRBV3-1 (or the pseudogene TRBV3-2) and TRBJ2-7, with D maybe TRBD2 (6 bases). The CDR3 DNA reads as TGTGCCAGCAGCCGAACAGGAGGGGCCAACGAGCAGTACTTC. This gives the protein CASSRTGGANEQYF.